A selection of T cell receptor beta chains follows, all from one sample in a study of STAT3 mutations in large granular lymphocyte leukemia. Generated by immunoSEQ multiplex PCR, the TCRdb table keeps only in-frame clones and is missing some. The sample shows over 30,000 clones, roughly 86% of them seen only once. Sequenced material: peripheral blood mononuclear cells. The receptors here all came from a man between 60 and 75 years old with T-cell large granular lymphocyte leukemia. Some clones in this sample may be carry-over from other donors' samples. The CDR3 runs from the conserved cysteine through the conserved F or W. A D gene is named only where the DNA matches it firmly. The listing skips clone size in some rows; elsewhere it reads once, few, many or a size class.

abundance,j_gene,d_gene,v_gene,CDR3nt,CDR3aa
.,TRBJ1-6,.,TRBV5-1,TGCGCCAGCAGCTTGGGGTCTGGGGCGGGTAATTCACCCCTCCACTTT,CASSLGSGAGNSPLHF
.,TRBJ2-5,.,TRBV7-9,TGTGCCAGCAGCTTAGCCGACTGGGACCAGTACTTC,CASSLADWDQYF
.,TRBJ2-7,TRBD2,TRBV5-4,TGTGCCAGCAGCTTGAAACTAGCGGGTACCTACGAGCAGTACTTC,CASSLKLAGTYEQYF
.,TRBJ1-2,TRBD1,TRBV10-3,TGTGCCGCGAACAGGGGGTCAGCTAACTATGGCTACACCTTC,CAANRGSANYGYTF
once,TRBJ2-5,.,TRBV5-1,TGCGCCAGCAGCTTGGTGCCGGGGACACAGTACCAAGAGACCCAGTACTTC,CASSLVPGTQYQETQYF
.,TRBJ2-2,TRBD2,TRBV9,TGTGCCAGCAGCCTAGCGGGTTCGAACACCGGGGAGCTGTTTTTT,CASSLAGSNTGELFF
once,TRBJ1-2,.,TRBV6-5,TGTGCCAGCAGTGCCCTCAACCGTCCCGGCTACACCTTC,CASSALNRPGYTF
.,TRBJ1-6,.,TRBV14,TGTGCCAGCAGCTTAAAGATAGGGGGTTCACCCCTCCACTTT,CASSLKIGGSPLHF
once,TRBJ2-7,TRBD1,TRBV29-1,TGCAGCGTTGAAGGGTGGGGGACAGGGAGGGCCGAGCAGTACTTC,CSVEGWGTGRAEQYF
.,TRBJ2-7,TRBD1,TRBV6-6,TGTGCCAGCGCCCCGGGGACAGGGTCCTACGAGCAGTACTTC,CASAPGTGSYEQYF
.,TRBJ2-5,TRBD2,TRBV27,TGTGCCAGCAGTTCCCGAGCTAGCGGGACGTACCAAGAGACCCAGTACTTC,CASSSRASGTYQETQYF
.,TRBJ2-7,.,TRBV15,TGTGCCACCAGCAGAGAGGTTAGTCGGGTGAACTACGAGCAGTACTTC,CATSREVSRVNYEQYF
.,TRBJ2-2,.,TRBV30,TGTGCCTGGAGTGGTATGGACCCGGGGCGTACCGGGGAGCTGTTTTTT,CAWSGMDPGRTGELFF
once,TRBJ2-2,.,TRBV5-5,TGTGCCAGCAGCTTGTCAGGGTTGGGCACCGGGGAGCTGTTTTTT,CASSLSGLGTGELFF
.,TRBJ1-1,.,TRBV28,TGTGCCAGCAGTTTCGCCGGGACACCCCCTGAAGCTTTCTTT,CASSFAGTPPEAFF